What follows describes a single T cell receptor beta chain. Its antigen is not known. There were TCR beta CDR3 regions amplified from RNA transcripts. With the HTBI primer set, the TCR CDR3 went through a first round of RT-PCR. In TCRdb, the multiplex PCR reads were re-called with MiXCR into one record per CDR3 protein. The sample has under 400,000 distinct CDR3 sequences, around 20% seen once; the top ten hold about 50%. These data originate in a study of T cells in Graves' hyperthyroidism and ophthalmopathy. A patient was excluded if there was uncontrolled infection, other autoimmune disease, pregnancy or lactation. Deletions cut 1 base from V and 7 bases from J, with 16 bases between. In germline, CDR1 is SQVTM, CDR2 ANQGSEA. This CDR3 is built from 14 residues. The study, taken as a whole, reports: The majority of expanded thyroid clonotypes above 0.001 also appeared in blood.

This clonotype was obtained from a woman aged 45 to 65 with Graves' hyperthyroidism. The sample taken for sequencing was blood. The chain carries TRBV29-1 and TRBJ1-1; no definite D call. The CDR3 DNA follows: TGCAGCGTTGAAGTGCAGACGGGGTACGGTGAAGCTTTCTTT. It translates to CSVEVQTGYGEAFF. Full variable domain (missing parts from reference TRBV29-1 and TRBJ1-1): SAVISQKPSRDICQRGTSLTIQCQVDSQVTMMFWYRQQPGQSLTLIATANQGSEATYESGFVIDKFPISRPNLTFSTLTVSNMSPEDSSIYLCSVEVQTGYGEAFFGQGTRLTVV.